The 32 T cell receptor beta chains in this list originate from one sample, sequenced in a study of vaccination effects on CD4 cells after COVID-19. Once cultured for approximately 10 days, the cells underwent separation to obtain CD4+ T cells. Participants were vaccinated with two doses of either the BNT162b2 or mRNA-1273 vaccine. Antigens of these TCRs are unknown. Profiling relied on immunoSEQ multiplex PCR, and the TCRdb table lists in-frame clones only, not all of them. This table has 60,000 to 80,000 clones, around 74% appearing once. Sequences were derived from CD4+ T cells from PBMCs cultured without peptide, sampled after COVID-19 vaccination. The receptors originated from a human donor who received a COVID-19 vaccine.

This chain uses TRBV20-1 with TRBJ1-4, with 7 bases aligning to TRBD1. The germline CDR1 and CDR2 sequences are DFQATT and SNEGSKA (reference sequence). V trimming: 3 bases; J trimming: 6 bases; junction bases outside the gene matches: 13. The CDR3 length is 16 residues. The CDR3 reads CSASPTGAGAYEKLFF. In nucleotides, the CDR3 is TGCAGTGCTAGTCCTACAGGGGCCGGGGCATATGAAAAACTGTTTTTT.

The V gene is TRBV15, the J gene TRBJ1-4, with a weak D call TRBD1 (6 bases). Trimming stripped 0 bases from V and 7 bases from J, with 18 bases between. CDR1 is LNHNV and CDR2 is YYDKDF in the germline V gene (reference sequence). The CDR3 spans 17 residues. The CDR3 region is CATSRDPRPGEGEKLFF. CDR3 in DNA: TGTGCCACCAGCAGAGATCCTCGGCCAGGGGAGGGTGAAAAACTGTTTTTT.

The V and J genes are TRBV2 and TRBJ2-5, with 15 bases fitting TRBD2. The CDR3 is 17 residues long. The junction had 2 bases not matched to a gene; V was cut back by 3 bases and J by 0 bases. Germline V gene data show CDR1 as SNHLY and CDR2 as FYNNEI. The CDR3 DNA reads as TGTGCCAGCAGTGAGGGGACTAGCGGGGGGTACCAAGAGACCCAGTACTTC. Translating it yields CASSEGTSGGYQETQYF.

The sample holds a few counts of this clone. V is TRBV19 and J is TRBJ1-5; 9 nucleotides match TRBD1. V lost 6 bases and J lost 2; bases outside the gene matches: 5. CDR1 and CDR2 (germline): LNHDA, SQIVND (reference sequence). The CDR3 length is 15 residues. As DNA, the CDR3 is TGTGCCAGTAGGGTGGACAGGGGTGGCAATCAGCCCCAGCATTTT. This sequence encodes CASRVDRGGNQPQHF.

The CDR3 DNA is TGTGCCAGCAGCGTAGAACCGGGACTCCGCCACAATGAGCAGTTCTTC. Protein: CASSVEPGLRHNEQFF. This chain joins TRBV9 and TRBJ2-1, with D maybe TRBD2 (6 bases). Germline V lookup: CDR1 SGDLS, CDR2 YYNGEE. Trimming stripped 0 bases from V and 5 bases from J, with 15 bases between. The CDR3 is 16 residues long.

The chain joins TRBV7-9 to TRBJ2-2; tentatively, D is TRBD1 (7 bases). The CDR3 contains 18 residues. The germline CDR1 and CDR2 sequences are SEHNR and FQNEAQ (reference sequence). Trimming removed 5 bases from V and 3 bases from J, with 22 bases in between. The CDR3 protein is CASSRDRDPWRDTGELFF. The CDR3 bases are TGTGCCAGCAGCCGAGACAGGGACCCCTGGAGGGACACCGGGGAGCTGTTTTTT.

The rearrangement links TRBV9 to TRBJ2-3; maybe TRBD2 (5 bases). The V end lost 3 bases, the J end lost 4 bases, and 15 bases lay between the germline ends. Germline V CDR1 and CDR2: SGDLS, YYNGEE. The CDR3 consists of 15 residues. CDR3 DNA: TGTGCCAGCAGCGCCGGGGTATTACGGGCAGATACGCAGTATTTT. Its translation: CASSAGVLRADTQYF.

The rearrangement joins TRBV12-5 to TRBJ2-7; possible D gene TRBD2, 5 bases. The CDR3 consists of 14 residues. Germline V gene sequence: CDR1 LGHNT, CDR2 FRNRAP. CDR3 in amino acids: CASGPSAGMLASNV. The DNA for the CDR3 is TGTGCTAGTGGTCCCTCTGCCGGTATGTTAGCGTCCAACGTC.

This clone was picked up a small number of times. The rearrangement joins TRBV7-9 to TRBJ1-4; possible D gene TRBD1, 6 bases. Germline CDR1 is SEHNR and CDR2 is FQNEAQ (reference sequence). The CDR3 sequence is 14 residues long. Trimming removed 5 bases from V and 6 bases from J, with 13 bases in between. The CDR3 coding sequence is TGTGCCAGCAGCCCCGGACAGTTTGATGAAAAACTGTTTTTT. Translating gives CASSPGQFDEKLFF.

CDR3: CASTSQGQREAFF. CDR3 nucleotide sequence: TGTGCCAGCACGTCGCAGGGGCAGAGGGAAGCTTTCTTT. The chain employs TRBV2 and TRBJ1-1, with D tentatively TRBD1 (6 bases). V shed 7 bases and J shed 8 bases, with 17 bases lying between them. This CDR3 has 13 amino acids. The germline CDR1 and CDR2 sequences are SNHLY and FYNNEI.

This clone was seen more than once but under ten times. The gene calls are TRBV11-2 and TRBJ2-2; 11 nucleotides agree with TRBD2. In germline, CDR1 is SGHAT, CDR2 FQNNGV. The CDR3 loop spans 16 amino acids. V gave up 6 bases and J gave up 2 bases; unmatched junction bases: 5. The CDR3 DNA reads TGTGCCAGCAGAACGGGACTAGCGGAAAACACCGGGGAGCTGTTTTTT. It specifies CASRTGLAENTGELFF. The complete variable domain, with remaining parts taken from reference TRBV11-2 and TRBJ2-2, reads EAGVAQSPRYKIIEKRQSVAFWCNPISGHATLYWYQQILGQGPKLLIQFQNNGVVDDSQLPKDRFSAERLKGVDSTLKIQPAKLEDSAVYLCASRTGLAENTGELFFGEGSRLTVL.

The gene calls are TRBV5-1 and TRBJ2-1, with unresolved D. V was cut by 0 bases and J by 10 bases, with 14 bases left in between. Germline CDR1 and CDR2: SGHRS and YFSETQ. The CDR3 sequence is 14 residues long. This CDR3 is CASSLEAGRWEQFF. CDR3 coding DNA: TGCGCCAGCAGCTTGGAAGCCGGACGTTGGGAGCAGTTCTTC.

This clone showed up just a few times. The chain recombines TRBV27 with TRBJ1-2; TRBD1 might be the D (6 bases). The V gene's germline CDR1 is MNHEY and CDR2 SMNVEV (reference sequence). There are 14 residues in the CDR3. V was pared by 5 bases and J by 7 bases, with 17 bases between. For the CDR3, the DNA is TGTGCCAGCAGTAGAGCCTCCGGGACAAGTGGCTACACCTTC. This encodes CASSRASGTSGYTF.

This rearrangement joins TRBV4-3 to TRBJ1-1; 7 positions match TRBD1. The CDR3 spans 17 residues. Germline V gene data show CDR1 as LGHNA and CDR2 as YSLEER. V shed 4 bases, J shed 4 bases, and the junction held 15 bases outside the gene matches. The CDR3, as DNA: TGCGCCAGCAGCCCCAATCCTCAACAGGGGCCGAGCACTGAAGCTTTCTTT. Its protein is CASSPNPQQGPSTEAFF.

This clone was observed a handful of times. The chain combines TRBV3-1 (or the pseudogene TRBV3-2) with TRBJ1-5; TRBD1 aligns across 7 bases. CDR1 and CDR2 from the germline V gene are LGHDT and YNNKEL (reference sequence). The CDR3 runs to 15 residues. The ends lost 4 bases at V and 5 bases at J; junction bases unmatched: 8. The CDR3 DNA is TGTGCCAGCAGCCGTTCGACAGGGAGGGATCAGCCCCAGCATTTT. Its translation is CASSRSTGRDQPQHF.

This clone was seen only once. CDR3 region: CASSLGREDGYTF. The CDR3, as DNA: TGTGCCAGCAGCTTAGGCAGGGAAGATGGCTACACCTTC. The V gene is TRBV7-2, the J gene TRBJ1-2; tentative D call: TRBD1 (5 bases). Germline CDR1 reads SGHTA; CDR2 reads FQGNSA. The CDR3 totals 13 residues. Trimming stripped 1 base from V and 6 bases from J, with 9 bases between.

This sequence joins TRBV30 and TRBJ1-3; D unresolved. The V end was cut by 8 bases, the J end by 4 bases, with 9 bases between. The CDR3 is 11 residues long. Looked up from germline, CDR1 is GTSNPN and CDR2 is SVGIG (reference sequence). The DNA of the CDR3 is TGTGCCGGATCTTCAGGAAACACCATATATTTT. Translating it yields CAGSSGNTIYF.

The chain carries TRBV2 and TRBJ1-1, with a tentative D call TRBD1 (5 bases). The V and J ends lost 2 bases and 5 bases respectively, with 12 bases between them. The CDR3 runs to 14 residues. Per germline, CDR1 SNHLY and CDR2 FYNNEI. The CDR3 loop is CASSERQGGTEAFF. CDR3 bases: TGTGCCAGCAGTGAAAGGCAGGGAGGAACTGAAGCTTTCTTT.

This clone turned up a few times. This rearrangement joins TRBV6-5 to TRBJ1-2; D might be TRBD1 (5 bases). Per germline, CDR1 MNHEY and CDR2 SVGAGI. Between the trimmed V and J ends, which lost 5 bases and 3 bases, there was a span of 10 bases. The CDR3 length is 13 residues. Written as DNA, the CDR3 is TGTGCCAGCAGTCTCACAGGTTACTATGGCTACACCTTC. It encodes CASSLTGYYGYTF.

The chain employs TRBV6-5 and TRBJ2-1; 9 bases align to TRBD1. Germline V CDR1 and CDR2: MNHEY, SVGAGI. V was clipped by 2 bases and J by 7 bases; unmatched bases: 3. CDR3 length equals 14 residues. The CDR3 region has the DNA TGTGCCAGCAGTTACGACAGGGGGGGGAATGAGCAGTTCTTC. It is translated as CASSYDRGGNEQFF.

The chain is built from TRBV2 and TRBJ1-5, with a possible D match to TRBD1 (6 bases). The CDR3 covers 14 residues. Trimming took 3 bases from V and 2 from J, leaving 8 bases between them. Germline lookup yields CDR1 SNHLY and CDR2 FYNNEI. The DNA of the CDR3 is TGTGCCAGCAGTGATTCAGGGGGCAATCAGCCCCAGCATTTT. It specifies CASSDSGGNQPQHF.

V and J are TRBV5-1 and TRBJ1-2; a weak D match, TRBD1 (6 bases). Germline V lookup: CDR1 SGHRS, CDR2 YFSETQ. Trimming stripped 0 bases from V and 5 bases from J, with 11 bases between. The length of the CDR3 is 14 residues. CDR3 loop: CASSLDRVDYGYTF. CDR3 DNA sequence: TGCGCCAGCAGCTTGGACAGGGTTGATTATGGCTACACCTTC.

The chain is built from TRBV27 and TRBJ1-5; D is undetermined. Germline V gene lookup returns CDR1 MNHEY and CDR2 SMNVEV (reference sequence). The V end lost 3 bases, the J end lost 7 bases, and 10 bases lay between the germline ends. This CDR3 contains 13 residues. CDR3 DNA: TGTGCCAGCAGTTTTCGGATCGGGCAGCCCCAGCATTTT. Protein sequence: CASSFRIGQPQHF.

The chain employs TRBV7-8 and TRBJ2-7; 10 nucleotides match TRBD1. V was pared by 5 bases and J by 2 bases, with 6 bases of the junction left unmatched. Per the germline V gene, CDR1 is SGHVS and CDR2 is FQNEAQ. The CDR3 has 15 amino acids. CDR3 in DNA: TGTGCCAGCAGCCGAGACAGGGGGCCCCCCTACGAGCAGTACGTC. Translating gives CASSRDRGPPYEQYV.

The rearrangement links TRBV27 to TRBJ1-1; D is unclear. The CDR3 runs to 14 residues. CDR1 is MNHEY, CDR2 SMNVEV, per germline (reference sequence). Trimming shortened V by 2 bases and J by 5 bases, and 12 bases separated the two germline ends. This CDR3 reads CASSLLGRTTEAFF. For the CDR3, the DNA is TGTGCCAGCAGTTTACTGGGCAGAACAACTGAAGCTTTCTTT.

This chain joins TRBV19 and TRBJ2-6; 9 bases match TRBD1. Germline V gives CDR1 LNHDA, CDR2 SQIVND (reference sequence). The CDR3 contains 17 residues. V gave up 6 bases and J gave up 1 base; unmatched junction bases: 7. CDR3 sequence: CASSPDRGFSGANVLTF. CDR3 nucleotides: TGTGCCAGTAGCCCGGACAGGGGCTTTTCTGGGGCCAACGTCCTGACTTTC.

The chain recombines TRBV10-1 with TRBJ2-1; 7 bases are shared with TRBD1. With V trimmed by 8 bases and J by 1 base, 11 bases remained unmatched. CDR1 is WNHNN, CDR2 SYGVQD, per germline (reference sequence). The CDR3 length is 16 residues. CDR3 amino acids: CASALNRGKSYNEQFF. The DNA for the CDR3 is TGCGCCAGCGCCTTAAACAGGGGAAAGTCCTACAATGAGCAGTTCTTC.

This clone has just one count. This chain links TRBV4-3 with TRBJ1-1; TRBD1 matches at 7 bases. Trimming cost V 6 bases and J 1 base; bases outside gene matches: 5. This CDR3 is 14 amino acids long. Germline V CDR1 and CDR2: LGHNA, YSLEER. This chain's CDR3 is CASRPPGGNTEAFF. The CDR3 DNA reads TGCGCCAGCAGACCCCCAGGGGGGAACACTGAAGCTTTCTTT.

Only a few counts were recorded for this clone. The chain uses TRBV19 and TRBJ1-5, with a possible D match to TRBD1 (5 bases). CDR3 length: 13 residues. Germline V gives CDR1 LNHDA, CDR2 SQIVND (reference sequence). Trimming shortened V by 7 bases and J by 9 bases, and 16 bases separated the two germline ends. The DNA for the CDR3 is TGTGCCAGTACGGGGACCCGGAGTGGGCCCCAGCATTTT. Protein: CASTGTRSGPQHF. Combining the CDR3 with reference TRBV19 and TRBJ1-5 gives the whole variable domain DGGITQSPKYLFRKEGQNVTLSCEQNLNHDAMYWYRQDPGQGLRLIYYSQIVNDFQKGDIAEGYSVSREKKESFPLTVTSAQKNPTAFYLCASTGTRSGPQHFGDGTRLSIL.

The chain has TRBV30 and TRBJ2-5; 7 bases agree with TRBD1. There are 13 residues in the CDR3. V trimming: 5 bases; J trimming: 5 bases; junction bases outside the gene matches: 8. Germline V lookup: CDR1 GTSNPN, CDR2 SVGIG (reference sequence). The CDR3 region has the DNA TGTGCCTGGCAGGTAGGGGGCGGGGAGACCCAGTACTTC. It yields the protein CAWQVGGGETQYF.

This rearrangement joins TRBV6-5 to TRBJ1-2; 9 nucleotides line up with TRBD1. V was pared by 6 bases and J by 4 bases, with 6 bases of the junction left unmatched. The CDR3 extends over 14 amino acids. Germline V gene lookup returns CDR1 MNHEY and CDR2 SVGAGI. CDR3 coding DNA: TGTGCCAGCAGATATACAGGGGGCAGCTATGGCTACACCTTC. Translating gives CASRYTGGSYGYTF.

V usage is TRBV11-3 and J usage is TRBJ1-1; unclear D gene. Trimming left V 2 bases short and J 3 bases short, with 7 bases between. Germline lookup yields CDR1 SGHNT and CDR2 YENEEA. The CDR3 sequence is 13 residues long. The CDR3 spells CASSLSRDTEAFF. In DNA, the CDR3 is TGTGCCAGCAGCTTATCTAGGGACACTGAAGCTTTCTTT.